This TCR beta chain was found in a study of T-cell reconstitution after alpha-beta-depleted transplantation in children. This clonotype was detected ten times or more. The CDR3 spans 15 residues. The germline V gene has CDR1 MNHNS and CDR2 SASEGT. V was trimmed by 8 bases and J by 1 base, leaving 18 bases between them. Library preparation (for TCRbeta) was performed with unique molecular identifiers. TCRdb reanalysed the PCR reads using MiXCR and keeps one entry per CDR3 protein. The table has around 200,000 distinct CDR3 sequences, roughly 6.8% seen once. The starting material was PBMCs from the stem cell graft donor, obtained from the stem cell graft. The chain uses TRBV6-1 and TRBJ2-7; D is possibly TRBD1 (5 bases). The TCR comes from a human donor who donated a stem cell graft to a child with Wiskott-Aldrich syndrome. The CDR3 loop reads CASAVRRQNSYEQYF. DNA of the CDR3: TGTGCCAGCGCCGTACGAAGACAGAATTCCTACGAGCAGTACTTC.